This entry is about one T cell receptor beta chain. Its cognate antigen is unknown. This sample stems from a study of blood T cells in healthy people across ages. The study, taken as a whole, reports: Unsorted PBMCs prevented conclusive naive versus antigen-experienced comparison.

A J-beta primer mix and a sample-barcoded 5' primer were used in a second PCR of roughly 7 to 12 cycles. One entry per CDR3 protein results from TCRdb running MiXCR on the 5' RACE reads. The sample lists about 780,000 distinct CDR3 sequences, about 47% occurring once. With 2 bases clipped from V and 4 bases from J, the junction kept 7 bases outside the gene matches. This CDR3 spans 15 amino acids. CDR1 GTSNPN and CDR2 SVGIG come from the germline V gene (reference sequence). The receptor was derived from a man aged 80 or over in good health. The sequencing input was blood. The rearrangement links TRBV30 to TRBJ2-1; 8 bases align to TRBD1. The CDR3 DNA reads TGTGCCTGGAGTTCTGACACAGGGGGATACAATGAGCAGTTCTTC. It translates to CAWSSDTGGYNEQFF.